This T cell receptor beta chain was sequenced in a study of blood T cell repertoires in COVID-19 (dated by TCRdb to 2019 to 2021). About the investigation overall: The collaborator samples originated in the United States, Italy and Spain and spanned the acute and convalescent phases of COVID-19. The material from the prospective study consisted of cDNA or gDNA derived from T cells, B-cell-depleted T cells, or PBMCs. The dataset comprised deeply sampled blood TCRbeta repertoires from subjects exposed to, actively infected with, or recovered from COVID-19. The repertoires were made available in a free public database intended to serve as a resource for research on the immune response to SARS-CoV-2. The samples were drawn from two sources: the first 160 participants of the ongoing ImmuneRACE study, and 1,000 to 1,500 subjects contributed by 6 global collaborators. Sample metadata almost always included a de-identified subject ID, COVID-19 status, age in years and sex. Where available, HLA class I and class II types were taken from metadata supplied by the sample provider and were not determined by assay-based typing. Here is what the overall study found, with its caveats: The amount of clinical and demographic metadata varied by source and participant and was provided uncurated.

The immunoSEQ Assay, a bias-controlled multiplex PCR, was used to amplify TCRbeta CDR3 regions from genomic DNA. Per the authors' processing: The number of nucleated cells in each sample was estimated by amplification of reference gene primers within the assay. To quantify the absolute abundance of each unique TCRbeta CDR3 rearrangement, sequence reads were collapsed and filtered. For each sample, productive Simpson clonality was calculated as the square root of Simpson's diversity index over productive rearrangements. As stored in TCRdb, this immuneACCESS dataset retains in-frame rearrangements with V and J assigned. A fraction of the clones does not appear; measured against another copy, unresolved V genes explain less than half of the discrepancy, and the remainder lacks a known reason. V and J calls and clone size are those listed in that table; D and trimming were worked out from the DNA. In all, the sample holds around 300,000 clones, and about 89% of those were seen once. The ten largest clones capture about 5.7% of the sample.

From a lookup of the germline V gene, CDR1 and CDR2 are MDHEN and SYDVKM. The CDR3 measures 14 amino acids from cysteine to phenylalanine. The retained sequence is limited to the CDR3, 42 bases, with the frame set at the first base. Unmatched junction bases come to 5, with V trimmed by 5 bases and J by 1 base. Participants in the prospective study were enrolled through a virtual design, were aged about 18 to 100 years, and lived in about two dozen United States geographic areas. In the prospective study, cohorts were assigned on the basis of participant-reported clinical history obtained from a screening survey and a study questionnaire. ImmuneRACE Cohort 3 recovered participants were defined by two consecutive negative NP/OP PCR tests, healthcare professional clearance, or symptom resolution. In the prospective study, whole blood, serum and a nasopharyngeal or oropharyngeal swab were collected from each participant by mobile phlebotomists. Additional blood draws and questionnaires over an approximately two-month period could optionally be provided by prospective study participants. Blood samples from the prospective study were shipped frozen or at room temperature prior to DNA extraction.

Of note for this clone: Its antigen specificity is not known. The input lacks base qualities; no much larger clone sits a single base away.

The specimen sequenced was PBMCs or T cells enriched from blood (not recorded which). The TCR sequence derives from a woman aged 25 to 39 who had recovered from COVID-19. The chain uses TRBV28 and TRBJ2-7, with 7 bases aligning to TRBD1. CDR3 reads: CASSPGQASYEQYF. The nucleotide sequence reads TGTGCCAGCAGTCCAGGACAGGCTTCCTACGAGCAGTACTTC. Full variable domain (CDR3 extended with the reference TRBV28 and TRBJ2-7 proteins): DVKVTQSSRYLVKRTGEKVFLECVQDMDHENMFWYRQDPGLGLRLIYFSYDVKMKEKGDIPEGYSVSREKKERFSLILESASTNQTSMYLCASSPGQASYEQYFGPGTRLTVT.